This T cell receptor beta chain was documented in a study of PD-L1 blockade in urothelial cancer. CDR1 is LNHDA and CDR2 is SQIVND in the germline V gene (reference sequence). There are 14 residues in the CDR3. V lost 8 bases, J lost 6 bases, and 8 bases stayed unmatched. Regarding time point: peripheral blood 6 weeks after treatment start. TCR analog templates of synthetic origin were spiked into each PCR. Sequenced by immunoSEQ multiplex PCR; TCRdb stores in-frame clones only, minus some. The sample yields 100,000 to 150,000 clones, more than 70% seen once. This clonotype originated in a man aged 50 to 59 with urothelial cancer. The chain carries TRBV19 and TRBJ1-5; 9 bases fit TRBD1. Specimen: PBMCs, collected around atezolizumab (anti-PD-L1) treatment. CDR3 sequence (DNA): TGTGCCAGTCGGGACAGGGAACGGAGTCAGCCCCAGCATTTT. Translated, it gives CASRDRERSQPQHF. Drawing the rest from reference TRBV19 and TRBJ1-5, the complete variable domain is DGGITQSPKYLFRKEGQNVTLSCEQNLNHDAMYWYRQDPGQGLRLIYYSQIVNDFQKGDIAEGYSVSREKKESFPLTVTSAQKNPTAFYLCASRDRERSQPQHFGDGTRLSIL.